Shown below are 13 T cell receptor beta chains from a single sample sequenced in a study of blood T cells in healthy people across ages (dated by TCRdb to between 2014 and 2017). Receptor libraries were prepared by 5' RACE. Instrument on record: Illumina HiSeq 2500. The second PCR ran for about 6 to 12 cycles and used a J-beta primer mix along with a sample-barcoded 5' primer. The public sequencing data were trimmed at Q25 with fastp and processed into clonotypes with MiXCR by TCRdb, which kept only in-frame beta chains. All rows with the same CDR3 protein become a single entry with the most common DNA and genes. The sample profile shows approximately 820,000 distinct CDR3 sequences; 40% to 50% of them were found once. The leading ten clones occupy approximately 20% of the sample. The sequenced material came from blood. The receptor source for this set is a man aged 55 to 70 in good health.

This clonotype appeared a few times. This chain links TRBV7-9 with TRBJ2-1; 11 bases match TRBD2. The germline CDR1 and CDR2 sequences are SEHNR and FQNEAQ (reference sequence). J gave up 4 bases and V 4 bases, and 9 bases lay outside the gene matches. This CDR3 is 17 amino acids long. CDR3 residues: CASSSRLAGSPYNEQFF. The CDR3, as DNA: TGTGCCAGCAGCTCGAGACTAGCGGGGAGCCCTTACAATGAGCAGTTCTTC.

The gene calls are TRBV18 and TRBJ2-1, with TRBD1 identical over 8 bases. The CDR3 sequence is 16 residues long. Germline V gene data show CDR1 as KGHSH and CDR2 as LQKENI. V lost 4 bases, J lost 2 bases, and 7 bases stayed unmatched. CDR3 sequence: CASSLSGGSPYNEQFF. CDR3 sequence (DNA): TGTGCCAGCTCACTCTCAGGGGGCTCGCCCTACAATGAGCAGTTCTTC.

In its sample, this clonotype was seen a few times. The chain is built from TRBV20-1 and TRBJ2-1; perhaps D is TRBD1 or TRBD2 (6 bases each). The CDR3 has 14 residues. The ends were cut back, 4 bases at V and 0 bases at J, with 10 bases in the middle. Germline V lookup: CDR1 DFQATT, CDR2 SNEGSKA (reference sequence). CDR3 DNA sequence: TGCAGTGCTATCGGGGGCCCCTCCTACAATGAGCAGTTCTTC. It yields the protein CSAIGGPSYNEQFF.

This clonotype occurred a few times. The chain carries TRBV4-2 and TRBJ2-6, with D uncertain. This CDR3 region has 18 residues. V shed 0 bases and J shed 0 bases, with 12 bases lying between them. In germline, CDR1 is LGHNA, CDR2 YNFKEQ. CDR3 protein: CASSQDSGHSSGANVLTF. Written as DNA, the CDR3 is TGTGCCAGCAGCCAAGATTCTGGTCACAGCTCTGGGGCCAACGTCCTGACTTTC.

In the case of this clonotype: The junction shows a germline mismatch at one end, possibly a read error. The chain uses TRBV29-1 and TRBJ2-7; 10 bases match TRBD2. The CDR3 runs to 13 residues. In germline, CDR1 is SQVTM, CDR2 ANQGSEA. CDR3 region: CSGEAGGVYEQYF. CDR3 coding DNA: TGCAGCGGTGAAGCGGGGGGGGTCTACGAGCAGTACTTC.

The V call is TRBV9, the J call TRBJ2-1; maybe TRBD1 (6 bases). The CDR3 totals 12 residues. V lost 4 bases, J lost 9 bases, and 11 bases lay in between. CDR1 and CDR2 (germline): SGDLS, YYNGEE. The CDR3 region has the DNA TGTGCCAGCAGCAGGGACATGGGTGAGCAGTTCTTC. Translating it yields CASSRDMGEQFF.

The V and J genes are TRBV5-6 and TRBJ2-7, with 7 bases matching TRBD1. After removal of 3 bases from V and 3 bases from J, the junction contained 9 bases not matched to a gene. CDR1 and CDR2 from the germline V gene are SGHDT and YYEEEE. The CDR3 is 15 residues long. The CDR3 DNA reads as TGTGCCAGCAGCTCCCCGACGGACAGGAACTACGAGCAGTACTTC. It is translated as CASSSPTDRNYEQYF.

This clonotype was seen only a few times. The V gene is TRBV12-3 or TRBV12-4, the J gene TRBJ2-3, with 10 bases aligning to TRBD1. The V segment lost 1 base and the J segment 6 bases; nucleotides outside the gene matches: 4. The CDR3 extends over 15 amino acids. The CDR3 region is CASSLGDRGGDTQYF. CDR3 in DNA: TGTGCCAGCAGTTTAGGGGACAGGGGCGGGGATACGCAGTATTTT.

V gene TRBV7-2 combines with J gene TRBJ2-3; a weak D match, TRBD1 (6 bases). The CDR3 totals 14 residues. V lost 6 bases, J lost 2 bases, and 12 bases lay in between. Per germline, CDR1 SGHTA and CDR2 FQGNSA. CDR3 protein: CASSKGVPTDTQYF. The CDR3 bases are TGTGCCAGCAGTAAGGGGGTCCCCACAGATACGCAGTATTTT.

This clonotype was seen a single time. CDR3 in DNA: TGCGCCAGCAAACGGGGTGGGGCTTGGGCAACTAATGAAAAACTGTTTTTT. This encodes CASKRGGAWATNEKLFF. The rearrangement joins TRBV4-1 to TRBJ1-4, with D perhaps TRBD1 (5 bases). Germline V gene data show CDR1 as MGHRA and CDR2 as YSYEKL. Trimming cost V 7 bases and J 0 bases, with 18 bases left between them. The CDR3 contains 17 residues.

The CDR3 region has the DNA TGTGCCAGCAGTTGGACAGGGGGCTCTCATGGCTACACCTTC. It is translated as CASSWTGGSHGYTF. This chain connects TRBV12-3 or TRBV12-4 to TRBJ1-2; 11 bases fit TRBD1. Trimming cost V 4 bases and J 6 bases; bases outside gene matches: 4. The CDR3 totals 14 residues.

V usage is TRBV7-2 and J usage is TRBJ1-1; TRBD1 might be the D (6 bases). The germline V gene encodes CDR1 SGHTA and CDR2 FQGNSA. V was shortened by 0 bases and J by 1 base, with 12 bases between the two germline ends. The CDR3 spans 16 residues. The CDR3 is CASSLAPGGPNTEAFF. CDR3 DNA: TGTGCCAGCAGCTTAGCGCCGGGGGGCCCGAACACTGAAGCTTTCTTT.

This chain connects TRBV20-1 to TRBJ2-5; 8 positions match TRBD1. V gave up 6 bases and J gave up 2 bases; unmatched junction bases: 11. Per the germline V gene, CDR1 is DFQATT and CDR2 is SNEGSKA (reference sequence). This CDR3 region has 15 residues. CDR3 residues: CSAPRQGPRQETQYF. In nucleotides, the CDR3 is TGCAGTGCGCCGAGACAGGGGCCGCGACAAGAGACCCAGTACTTC.